The 17 T cell receptor beta chains below come from one sample, sequenced in a study of shared clonotypes between healthy human individuals. Sequencing was performed with immunoSEQ multiplex PCR; in TCRdb, only in-frame clones are kept and a portion is missing. The profile covers a few million clones, with more than 80% appearing a single time and about 0.39% taken by the ten largest. The sequencing input was naive CD4+ T cells from PBMCs. Subset in this sample: CD45RA+ positively selected. These receptors were taken from a man between 18 and 29 years old in good health. Some clones in this sample may be carry-over from other donors' samples.

The V gene is TRBV5-8, the J gene TRBJ2-1, with 7 bases lining up with TRBD1. CDR3 length: 15 amino acids. CDR1 is SGHTS and CDR2 is YDEGEE in the germline V gene. With V trimmed by 4 bases and J by 2 bases, 6 bases remained unmatched. The CDR3 protein is CASSERGQPYNEQFF. In DNA, the CDR3 is TGTGCCAGCAGCGAGAGGGGACAGCCCTACAATGAGCAGTTCTTC.

The gene calls are TRBV4-3 and TRBJ2-7; TRBD2 might be the D (5 bases). Germline loops: CDR1 LGHNA, CDR2 YSLEER. V was shortened by 0 bases and J by 2 bases, with 17 bases between the two germline ends. CDR3 size: 17 residues. The CDR3 sequence: CASSQDLTTQSPYEQYF. The CDR3, as DNA: TGCGCCAGCAGCCAAGATTTGACTACACAATCACCCTACGAGCAGTACTTC.

The CDR3: CASGTANTEAFF. CDR3 DNA sequence: TGTGCCAGTGGGACGGCGAACACTGAAGCTTTCTTT. The rearrangement links TRBV19 to TRBJ1-1, with a possible D match to TRBD1 (5 bases). Trimming cost V 8 bases and J 1 base, with 8 bases left between them. CDR3 length equals 12 residues. Germline V gene lookup returns CDR1 LNHDA and CDR2 SQIVND (reference sequence).

The V call is TRBV27, the J call TRBJ2-5, with unresolved D. The CDR3 is made up of 12 amino acids. V was trimmed by 8 bases and J by 1 base, leaving 8 bases between them. Germline V gives CDR1 MNHEY, CDR2 SMNVEV (reference sequence). The CDR3: CASGLIQETQYF. Written as DNA, the CDR3 is TGTGCCAGCGGCCTGATCCAAGAGACCCAGTACTTC.

This clone was counted a few times. The chain joins TRBV4-1 to TRBJ1-4; D gene uncertain. Germline lookup yields CDR1 MGHRA and CDR2 YSYEKL. Trimming took 4 bases from V and 8 from J, leaving 8 bases between them. The CDR3 consists of 12 residues. The DNA for the CDR3 is TGCGCCAGCAGCCTCCTACGGGAAAAACTGTTTTTT. Protein product: CASSLLREKLFF.

V usage is TRBV28 and J usage is TRBJ2-7, with a weak D call TRBD2 (6 bases). The CDR3 consists of 12 residues. Per the germline V gene, CDR1 is MDHEN and CDR2 is SYDVKM. The germline V and J ends were trimmed by 4 bases and 5 bases, with 9 bases remaining between them. The CDR3 region is CASSWGRNEQYF. The CDR3 nucleotides read TGTGCCAGCAGTTGGGGGAGGAACGAGCAGTACTTC.

Points on this clone: This specimen includes other DNA sequences encoding the same CDR3. This chain connects TRBV18 to TRBJ2-3; 10 nucleotides align to TRBD2. The germline V gene has CDR1 KGHSH and CDR2 LQKENI. The CDR3 sequence is 16 residues long. V gave up 3 bases and J gave up 0 bases; unmatched junction bases: 3. Here the CDR3 DNA reads TGTGCCAGCTCACCCGGACTAGCGGCTAGCACAGATACGCAGTATTTT. Protein: CASSPGLAASTDTQYF.

In regard to this clone: Other DNA sequences in this sample translate to the same CDR3. The rearrangement uses TRBV28 and TRBJ1-1; D may be TRBD1 (5 bases). Trimming took off 9 bases at V and 1 base at J, with 9 bases between the two ends. The germline V gene encodes CDR1 MDHEN and CDR2 SYDVKM. The CDR3 is 12 amino acids. As DNA, the CDR3 is TGTGCCAGTCTGAGGGGGAACACTGAAGCTTTCTTT. Protein product: CASLRGNTEAFF.

J is TRBJ2-5 and V is TRBV9, with 7 bases identical to TRBD2. Trimming cost V 0 bases and J 5 bases; bases outside gene matches: 7. CDR1 is SGDLS, CDR2 YYNGEE, per germline. The CDR3 is 15 amino acids. CDR3 bases: TGTGCCAGCAGCGTAGGTCTGGGGCGGGGGGAGACCCAGTACTTC. Translating it yields CASSVGLGRGETQYF.

The chain has TRBV19 and TRBJ2-5, with 11 bases matching TRBD2. V was clipped by 6 bases and J by 7 bases; unmatched bases: 10. The CDR3 covers 15 residues. CDR1 and CDR2 (germline): LNHDA, SQIVND (reference sequence). CDR3: CASSQTGLAEGTQYF. CDR3 nucleotide sequence: TGTGCCAGTAGCCAAACGGGACTAGCGGAAGGGACCCAGTACTTC. Using reference TRBV19 and TRBJ2-5 for the parts outside the CDR3, the full variable domain is DGGITQSPKYLFRKEGQNVTLSCEQNLNHDAMYWYRQDPGQGLRLIYYSQIVNDFQKGDIAEGYSVSREKKESFPLTVTSAQKNPTAFYLCASSQTGLAEGTQYFGPGTRLLVL.

The chain recombines TRBV27 with TRBJ2-7; 10 bases are a match to TRBD2. This CDR3 spans 14 amino acids. V trimming: 2 bases; J trimming: 6 bases; junction bases outside the gene matches: 4. Germline CDR1 MNHEY, CDR2 SMNVEV (reference sequence). The CDR3 spells CASSLVAGGSEQYF. CDR3 sequence (DNA): TGTGCCAGCAGTTTAGTAGCGGGAGGATCCGAGCAGTACTTC.

The V gene is TRBV29-1, the J gene TRBJ1-2, with D hard to call. The germline gives CDR1 SQVTM, CDR2 ANQGSEA. Trimming stripped 8 bases from V and 6 bases from J, with 13 bases between. The CDR3 totals 11 residues. The DNA of the CDR3 is TGCAGCCTCCAGTCTGACCATGGCTACACCTTC. Translating it yields CSLQSDHGYTF.

The chain has TRBV11-2 and TRBJ2-6; D uncertain. The germline V gene has CDR1 SGHAT and CDR2 FQNNGV. V was clipped by 4 bases and J by 2 bases, with 9 bases between them. CDR3 length: 15 amino acids. The CDR3 nucleotides are TGTGCCAGCAGCTATGGGATTGCTGGGGCCAACGTCCTGACTTTC. This encodes CASSYGIAGANVLTF.

The rearrangement uses TRBV7-3 and TRBJ2-7, with no clear D. V was pared by 8 bases and J by 1 base, with 24 bases between. Germline values: CDR1 SGHTA, CDR2 FQGTGA. The CDR3 extends over 17 amino acids. The CDR3 DNA reads TGTGCCAGCCCCAAAGTGGACGGGCTCGGTGCGTCCTACGAGCAGTACTTC. Translating gives CASPKVDGLGASYEQYF.

The gene calls are TRBV27 and TRBJ2-1, with 11 bases that match TRBD2. Germline loops: CDR1 MNHEY, CDR2 SMNVEV (reference sequence). V was pared by 7 bases and J by 4 bases, with 18 bases of the junction left unmatched. CDR3 length: 19 residues. CDR3 in DNA: TGTGCCAGCACCTCCTCACCCGATTTAGCGGGAGGGCAATACAATGAGCAGTTCTTC. It is translated as CASTSSPDLAGGQYNEQFF.

The chain has TRBV19 and TRBJ1-2, with 7 bases identical to TRBD1. Trimming took 4 bases from V and 8 from J; bases not matched to a gene: 10. The CDR3 has 14 amino acids. Germline CDR1 and CDR2: LNHDA and SQIVND (reference sequence). DNA for the CDR3: TGTGCCAGTAGTACCGGGACAGCCGGTGGGGGCTACACCTTC. This translates into CASSTGTAGGGYTF. The full variable domain, in which reference TRBV19 and TRBJ1-2 provide the parts outside the CDR3, is DGGITQSPKYLFRKEGQNVTLSCEQNLNHDAMYWYRQDPGQGLRLIYYSQIVNDFQKGDIAEGYSVSREKKESFPLTVTSAQKNPTAFYLCASSTGTAGGGYTFGSGTRLTVV.

V is TRBV7-2 and J is TRBJ2-3; perhaps TRBD2 as D (6 bases). The CDR3 runs to 15 residues. V lost 5 bases to trimming and J lost 2 bases, with 14 bases between them. Germline lookup yields CDR1 SGHTA and CDR2 FQGNSA. In DNA, the CDR3 is TGTGCCAGCAGCCCCCGGGGAGGATTCACAGATACGCAGTATTTT. Its protein product is CASSPRGGFTDTQYF.